This entry features one T cell receptor (beta chain) sequence. This entry belongs to a study of regulatory T cells in long-lasting Graves disease. Study-level background: Disease was considered persistent Graves' disease after over 5 years of antithyroid drugs (with positive TSH receptor antibodies).

As for time point: persistent/refractory GD, antithyroid drugs over 5 years with positive TRAb. Generation of the TCR library employed RNA extracted from PBMCs. Libraries of TCR beta came from iRepertoire HTBI primers plus Arm-PCR of CDR3 regions. Each CDR3 protein is one row after TCRdb ran MiXCR on the multiplex PCR reads. The table includes hundreds of thousands of distinct CDR3 sequences, around a fifth detected once. The sample consisted of peripheral blood mononuclear cells (PBMCs), taken when the disease was refractory, from a patient treated with antithyroid drugs. The clonotype was recovered from a female donor with Graves disease.

The CDR3 is CASSPLGTGTGGELFF. The CDR3 DNA is TGTGCCAGCAGCCCTCTAGGTACCGGGACAGGCGGGGAGCTGTTTTTT. The chain joins TRBV3-1 to TRBJ2-2, with 8 bases aligning to TRBD1. Trimming removed 4 bases from V and 7 bases from J; junction bases left unmatched: 11. The CDR3 loop spans 16 amino acids. Germline V gene data show CDR1 as LGHDT and CDR2 as YNNKEL (reference sequence).